The 23 T cell receptor beta chains reported below all come from one sample, sequenced in a study of identifying expanded T cells in peripheral blood. The repertoire was sequenced with immunoSEQ multiplex PCR; TCRdb's copy has only in-frame clones and lacks some. The sample holds about 130,000 clones, about 88% seen once. Material: blood. The receptors were sampled from a person aged 18 to 70 in good health.

The V call is TRBV28, the J call TRBJ2-3; tentatively, D is TRBD1 or TRBD2 (5 bases each). Trimming took off 10 bases at V and 0 bases at J, with 8 bases between the two ends. The germline gives CDR1 MDHEN, CDR2 SYDVKM. This CDR3 spans 12 amino acids. The CDR3 bases are TGTGCCATCAGGGACAGCACAGATACGCAGTATTTT. Its translation: CAIRDSTDTQYF.

The chain joins TRBV27 to TRBJ2-1, with a tentative D call TRBD2 (6 bases). V lost 4 bases, J lost 0 bases, and 16 bases lay in between. There are 17 residues in the CDR3. CDR1 is MNHEY, CDR2 SMNVEV, per germline (reference sequence). DNA of the CDR3: TGTGCCAGCAGTTGGCAGCGTGGCGGGGCCTCCTACAATGAGCAGTTCTTC. This gives the protein CASSWQRGGASYNEQFF.

This rearrangement joins TRBV6-6 to TRBJ1-1; D unresolved. Trimming removed 4 bases at V and 4 bases at J, with 13 bases between. This CDR3 is 14 amino acids long. Germline V gives CDR1 MNHNY, CDR2 SVGAGI (reference sequence). CDR3 sequence reads: CASSSGPRSTEAFF. The DNA of the CDR3 is TGTGCCAGCAGTTCTGGGCCTAGAAGCACTGAAGCTTTCTTT.

The chain employs TRBV7-3 and TRBJ2-1, with 10 bases that match TRBD2. CDR3 length equals 15 residues. V shed 4 bases, J shed 8 bases, and the junction held 8 bases outside the gene matches. CDR1 is SGHTA and CDR2 is FQGTGA in the germline V gene. The CDR3 here is CASSSIAGGNHEQFF. Here the CDR3 DNA reads TGTGCCAGCAGCTCGATAGCGGGGGGTAATCATGAGCAGTTCTTC.

This clone is a singleton in its sample. The chain is built from TRBV19 and TRBJ2-7; unclear D gene. With 5 bases removed from V and 9 bases from J, the gap between germline ends came to 23 bases. Germline V lookup: CDR1 LNHDA, CDR2 SQIVND (reference sequence). This CDR3 has 15 amino acids. The DNA of the CDR3 is TGTGCCAGTAGTGCCATGGGGTCCACGTCTCAGGTGCAGTACTTC. Residues: CASSAMGSTSQVQYF.

This clone was picked up a small number of times. V is TRBV7-9 and J is TRBJ2-5; no reliable D call. V lost 2 bases and J 2 bases, leaving 6 bases between the germline ends. The CDR3 is made up of 13 amino acids. Looked up from germline, CDR1 is SEHNR and CDR2 is FQNEAQ (reference sequence). The CDR3 spells CASSLSLQETQYF. Here the CDR3 DNA reads TGTGCCAGCAGCTTATCGTTGCAAGAGACCCAGTACTTC.

This chain links TRBV5-1 with TRBJ1-2; D call uncertain. Germline values: CDR1 SGHRS, CDR2 YFSETQ. The V gene lost 0 bases and the J gene lost 14 bases, with 17 bases spanning the gap. This CDR3 comprises 13 residues. The CDR3 nucleotides are TGCGCCAGCAGCTTGGATAGGGTCCCCCTCTGGACCTTC. Amino acid sequence: CASSLDRVPLWTF. Supplemented by reference TRBV5-1 and TRBJ1-2, the full variable domain reads KAGVTQTPRYLIKTRGQQVTLSCSPISGHRSVSWYQQTPGQGLQFLFEYFSETQRNKGNFPGRFSGRQFSNSRSEMNVSTLELGDSALYLCASSLDRVPLWTFGSGTRLTVV.

This chain joins TRBV6-1 and TRBJ1-5; D is perhaps TRBD1 (5 bases). V shed 0 bases and J shed 6 bases, with 6 bases lying between them. Germline V gives CDR1 MNHNS, CDR2 SASEGT. The CDR3 covers 13 residues. CDR3 region: CASSEAGGQPQHF. DNA of the CDR3: TGTGCCAGCAGTGAAGCCGGGGGTCAGCCCCAGCATTTT.

This sequence joins TRBV7-9 and TRBJ2-7; 9 bases match TRBD2. V shed 5 bases and J 1 base; nucleotides not matched to a gene: 3. CDR3 size: 14 residues. Germline CDR1 and CDR2: SEHNR and FQNEAQ (reference sequence). CDR3 sequence: CASSKTSGSYEQYF. As DNA, the CDR3 is TGTGCCAGCAGCAAGACTAGCGGTTCCTACGAGCAGTACTTC.

The V and J genes are TRBV5-1 and TRBJ2-5; no definite D call. V gave up 1 base and J gave up 3 bases, with 10 bases separating them. This CDR3 has 14 residues. Germline loops: CDR1 SGHRS, CDR2 YFSETQ. As DNA, the CDR3 is TGCGCCAGCAGCTTGCCTTTTGATAAAGAGACCCAGTACTTC. Its translation is CASSLPFDKETQYF.

This sequence joins TRBV7-2 and TRBJ1-6, with D unresolved. The CDR3 loop spans 14 amino acids. CDR1 is SGHTA and CDR2 is FQGNSA in the germline V gene. With 0 bases removed from V and 9 bases from J, the gap between germline ends came to 9 bases. In nucleotides, the CDR3 is TGTGCCAGCAGCTTAGCGCCGTTGGGTTCACCCCTCCACTTT. It specifies CASSLAPLGSPLHF.

This clone was detected only a few times. CDR3 nucleotide sequence: TGCGCCAGCAGCCAGGACAGGGTTTACTATGGCTACACCTTC. It yields the protein CASSQDRVYYGYTF. The chain has TRBV4-3 and TRBJ1-2, with 8 bases fitting TRBD1. V trimming: 3 bases; J trimming: 3 bases; junction bases outside the gene matches: 3. The CDR3 consists of 14 residues. CDR1 LGHNA and CDR2 YSLEER come from the germline V gene.

The sample holds a few counts of this clone. This chain connects TRBV9 to TRBJ1-6, with D possibly TRBD1 on 5 matching bases. V lost 3 bases and J 7 bases, leaving 17 bases between the germline ends. There are 16 residues in the CDR3. CDR1 is SGDLS, CDR2 YYNGEE, per germline. In DNA, the CDR3 is TGTGCCAGCAGCGCAGGTAGCCAGGGAGTAAATTCACCCCTCCACTTT. Translating it yields CASSAGSQGVNSPLHF.

The V gene is TRBV7-3, the J gene TRBJ2-2; 13 bases align to TRBD2. Germline lookup yields CDR1 SGHTA and CDR2 FQGTGA. With 4 bases clipped from V and 4 bases from J, the junction kept 3 bases outside the gene matches. The CDR3 sequence is 16 residues long. The CDR3 loop reads CASSSGLAGATGELFF. DNA for the CDR3: TGTGCCAGCAGCTCCGGACTAGCGGGGGCCACCGGGGAGCTGTTTTTT.

The chain employs TRBV4-1 and TRBJ1-5, with D hard to call. The CDR3 sequence is 16 residues long. Germline V gene lookup returns CDR1 MGHRA and CDR2 YSYEKL. V dropped 3 bases and J dropped 0 bases, with 12 bases sitting between them. CDR3 in DNA: TGCGCCAGCAGCCACAACCGGGGTAGTAGCAATCAGCCCCAGCATTTT. Protein sequence: CASSHNRGSSNQPQHF.

The J gene is TRBJ1-2, the V gene TRBV7-2; D is possibly TRBD1 (5 bases). CDR3 length equals 15 residues. Germline V lookup: CDR1 SGHTA, CDR2 FQGNSA. V was trimmed by 1 base and J by 5 bases, leaving 14 bases between them. The CDR3 is CASSLGAVTVYGYTF. In nucleotides, the CDR3 is TGTGCCAGCAGCTTAGGGGCCGTGACAGTATATGGCTACACCTTC.

The rearrangement joins TRBV4-3 to TRBJ2-1; 7 positions agree with TRBD2. After removal of 0 bases from V and 1 base from J, the junction contained 6 bases not matched to a gene. The CDR3 extends over 17 amino acids. Germline-derived CDR1 and CDR2 are LGHNA and YSLEER. CDR3 bases: TGCGCCAGCAGCCAAGATATGACCGGGGGGTCCTACAATGAGCAGTTCTTC. Protein sequence: CASSQDMTGGSYNEQFF.

V gene TRBV15 combines with J gene TRBJ1-3; TRBD1 matches 9 bases. This CDR3 has 14 amino acids. J gave up 0 bases and V 7 bases, and 1 base lay outside the gene matches. Looked up from germline, CDR1 is LNHNV and CDR2 is YYDKDF (reference sequence). The CDR3 loop reads CATTDRGSGNTIYF. In nucleotides, the CDR3 is TGTGCCACCACGGACAGGGGCTCTGGAAACACCATATATTTT.

The chain couples TRBV29-1 to TRBJ1-5, with TRBD1 as a possible D gene (6 bases). This CDR3 spans 13 amino acids. Deletions cut 5 bases from V and 3 bases from J, with 11 bases between. In germline, CDR1 is SQVTM, CDR2 ANQGSEA. CDR3 DNA sequence: TGCAGCGTTCCCGGGGGCCCCAATCAGCCCCAGCATTTT. This codes for CSVPGGPNQPQHF.

This chain links TRBV29-1 with TRBJ2-1, with a weak D call TRBD2 (5 bases). Germline CDR1 and CDR2: SQVTM and ANQGSEA. V was trimmed by 1 base and J by 0 bases, leaving 13 bases between them. The CDR3 contains 16 residues. The CDR3 is CSVEGGFQSSYNEQFF. CDR3 nucleotide sequence: TGCAGCGTTGAAGGAGGGTTCCAAAGCTCCTACAATGAGCAGTTCTTC.

This clone has only one observation. The V and J genes are TRBV27 and TRBJ2-7; TRBD1 or TRBD2 may be the D gene (5 bases each). Trimming left V 6 bases short and J 7 bases short, with 16 bases between. Looked up from germline, CDR1 is MNHEY and CDR2 is SMNVEV (reference sequence). CDR3 length: 13 residues. This chain's CDR3 is CASSPGAHKEQYF. The CDR3 DNA reads as TGTGCCAGCAGCCCCGGGGCACACAAAGAGCAGTACTTC.

Note on this clone: At the DNA level, this CDR3 is encoded by other sequences in the same sample as well. This chain uses TRBV28 with TRBJ1-4, with 9 bases aligning to TRBD1. Trimming at V came to 4 bases and at J to 5 bases, leaving 2 bases not matched to a gene. CDR3 length: 14 residues. Germline CDR1 MDHEN, CDR2 SYDVKM. The CDR3 DNA follows: TGTGCCAGCAGTTCACAGGGGGCAAATGAAAAACTGTTTTTT. Protein sequence: CASSSQGANEKLFF.

V and J are TRBV27 and TRBJ1-6; 9 nucleotides align to TRBD1. The V gene's germline CDR1 is MNHEY and CDR2 SMNVEV (reference sequence). The CDR3 is 16 amino acids. V gave up 5 bases and J gave up 8 bases; unmatched junction bases: 10. CDR3 region: CASSPPGTGLHSPLHF. The CDR3 nucleotides are TGTGCCAGCAGTCCACCCGGGACAGGGTTACATTCACCCCTCCACTTT.